These 13 T cell receptor beta chains originate from one sample sequenced in a study of blood T cell repertoires in COVID-19 (TCRdb year 2020). The method behind the library was the immunoSEQ multiplex PCR assay. Sourced from immuneACCESS, this table was stored by TCRdb with only in-frame sequences that have V and J called. A share of the clones is absent; for the studies checked, an unresolved V gene accounts for under half, and the remainder has no known explanation. This sample holds approximately 150,000 clones; 85% to 90% were observed only once. The ten largest clonotypes hold around 15% of the sample. Sequences were obtained from peripheral blood. The receptors stem from a young man with COVID-19, enrolled during active disease.

This chain links TRBV10-3 with TRBJ1-1, with D unclear. The germline gives CDR1 ENHRY, CDR2 SYGVKD. The CDR3 spans 12 residues. V lost 0 bases and J 6 bases, leaving 5 bases between the germline ends. The CDR3 loop reads CAISESRAEAFF. DNA for the CDR3: TGTGCCATCAGTGAGTCACGGGCTGAAGCTTTCTTT.

V gene TRBV6-4 combines with J gene TRBJ2-1; 9 nucleotides line up with TRBD2. The CDR3 extends over 16 amino acids. V trimming: 0 bases; J trimming: 5 bases; junction bases outside the gene matches: 5. Germline CDR1 and CDR2: MRHNA and SNTAGT. For the CDR3, the DNA is TGTGCCAGCAGTGACTCGACTAGCGGTGCGAACAATGAGCAGTTCTTC. This encodes CASSDSTSGANNEQFF.

This clone has only a few counts. The V and J genes are TRBV29-1 and TRBJ2-1, with TRBD2 identical over 12 bases. The trim removed 8 bases at V and 9 bases at J, leaving 8 bases unmatched. The CDR3 runs 13 residues. CDR1 SQVTM and CDR2 ANQGSEA come from the germline V gene. CDR3 DNA: TGCAGCTCAAGGGCTAGCGGGAGGGGTGAGCAGTTCTTC. Amino acids: CSSRASGRGEQFF.

The gene calls are TRBV4-3 and TRBJ1-2; D is unresolved. V was trimmed by 0 bases and J by 2 bases, leaving 10 bases between them. The V gene's germline CDR1 is LGHNA and CDR2 YSLEER. There are 15 residues in the CDR3. CDR3 nucleotides: TGCGCCAGCAGCCAAGACGGGAACAGAAACTATGGCTACACCTTC. The encoded protein is CASSQDGNRNYGYTF.

The chain employs TRBV28 and TRBJ2-7; D is possibly TRBD2 (6 bases). Germline loops: CDR1 MDHEN, CDR2 SYDVKM. V was clipped by 1 base and J by 6 bases, with 13 bases between them. The CDR3 totals 14 residues. The CDR3 region is CASSLSLQGLEQYF. The CDR3 DNA is TGTGCCAGCAGTTTATCCCTCCAGGGACTCGAGCAGTACTTC.

About this clone itself: Sequence at one end of the junction differs from germline and may be a read error. For the CDR3, the DNA is TGCGCCAGCAGCAAAGACACCATGAGCCAAGAGACCCAGTACTTC. Protein product: CASSKDTMSQETQYF. V is TRBV4-1 and J is TRBJ2-5; no clear D. The CDR3 has 15 residues. The V gene's germline CDR1 is MGHRA and CDR2 YSYEKL.

The chain joins TRBV11-2 to TRBJ1-1, with a tentative D call TRBD1 (5 bases). Germline V gene data show CDR1 as SGHAT and CDR2 as FQNNGV. The CDR3 contains 13 residues. The V end was cut by 4 bases, the J end by 1 base, with 7 bases between. The CDR3 nucleotides read TGTGCCAGCAGCTCCGGGGGGAACACTGAAGCTTTCTTT. It specifies CASSSGGNTEAFF. Full variable domain (rest looked up from reference TRBV11-2 and TRBJ1-1): EAGVAQSPRYKIIEKRQSVAFWCNPISGHATLYWYQQILGQGPKLLIQFQNNGVVDDSQLPKDRFSAERLKGVDSTLKIQPAKLEDSAVYLCASSSGGNTEAFFGQGTRLTVV.

This rearrangement joins TRBV13 to TRBJ2-1, with TRBD2 as a possible D gene (6 bases). The CDR3 runs to 14 residues. CDR1 and CDR2 from the germline V gene are PRHDT and FYEKMQ (reference sequence). The V end was cut by 2 bases, the J end by 7 bases, with 12 bases between. CDR3 region: CASSLSGLGNEQFF. The CDR3 DNA reads TGTGCCAGCAGCTTAAGCGGGCTGGGTAATGAGCAGTTCTTC.

V gene TRBV2 combines with J gene TRBJ2-7, with 7 positions matching TRBD1. Germline V lookup: CDR1 SNHLY, CDR2 FYNNEI. The V segment lost 10 bases and the J segment 0 bases; nucleotides outside the gene matches: 9. This CDR3 comprises 14 residues. The CDR3 sequence: CATLPGTDSYEQYF. As DNA, the CDR3 is TGTGCCACTCTCCCCGGGACAGACTCCTACGAGCAGTACTTC.

Only a few counts were recorded for this clone. The chain links TRBV6-5 to TRBJ2-7, with a weak D call TRBD1 (5 bases). Germline V CDR1 and CDR2: MNHEY, SVGAGI. Trimming removed 1 base at V and 4 bases at J, with 8 bases between. The CDR3 extends over 13 amino acids. The CDR3 DNA follows: TGTGCCAGCAGTTACTTGCAGGGATACGAGCAGTACTTC. It codes for CASSYLQGYEQYF.

The rearrangement uses TRBV18 and TRBJ2-7, with 9 bases that match TRBD1. Trimming removed 3 bases from V and 1 base from J; junction bases left unmatched: 7. The CDR3 sequence is 16 residues long. Germline V gene sequence: CDR1 KGHSH, CDR2 LQKENI. The CDR3 loop is CASSPVSGQGSYEQYF. In nucleotides, the CDR3 is TGTGCCAGCTCACCCGTTTCGGGACAGGGTTCCTACGAGCAGTACTTC. The complete variable domain, with remaining parts taken from reference TRBV18 and TRBJ2-7, reads NAGVMQNPRHLVRRRGQEARLRCSPMKGHSHVYWYRQLPEEGLKFMVYLQKENIIDESGMPKERFSAEFPKEGPSILRIQQVVRGDSAAYFCASSPVSGQGSYEQYFGPGTRLTVT.

The V gene is TRBV4-3, the J gene TRBJ2-6, with D perhaps matching TRBD2 (6 bases). The CDR3 has 16 amino acids. The germline V gene has CDR1 LGHNA and CDR2 YSLEER. V dropped 3 bases and J dropped 0 bases, with 9 bases sitting between them. The CDR3 region has the DNA TGCGCCAGCAGCCAGGAGGGTACCTCTGGGGCCAACGTCCTGACTTTC. As protein: CASSQEGTSGANVLTF.

The chain carries TRBV5-6 and TRBJ2-4; a weak D match, TRBD2 (5 bases). CDR3 size: 15 residues. Deletions cut 4 bases from V and 5 bases from J, with 16 bases between. Germline loops: CDR1 SGHDT, CDR2 YYEEEE. The CDR3: CASSAWTAGENIQYF. As DNA, the CDR3 is TGTGCCAGCAGCGCCTGGACCGCCGGGGAAAACATTCAGTACTTC.